The subject of this entry is one TCR beta chain. Its antigen remains unidentified. This record belongs to a study of cytomegalovirus exposure and HLA in healthy donors. Whole-study findings and limits: The classifier reportedly diagnosed cytomegalovirus status with high specificity and sensitivity. In an earlier analysis, about 87% or about 30%: the productive usage of most TCR beta V segments.

PCR used 60 Vbeta primers and 13 Jbeta primers. Generated by immunoSEQ multiplex PCR, the TCRdb table keeps only in-frame clones and is missing some. The data show about 190,000 clones, 82% seen once. CDR1 and CDR2 (germline): SGHTA, FQGNSA. Trimming removed 1 base from V and 0 bases from J, with 7 bases in between. CDR3 length: 15 residues. V and J are TRBV7-2 and TRBJ2-1; D may be TRBD2 (6 bases). Sequencing was done on a sample of PBMCs. The origin of this receptor is a woman younger than 35 in good health and CMV-seronegative. CDR3 loop: CASSLVGSSYNEQFF. The DNA of the CDR3 is TGTGCCAGCAGCTTAGTCGGGAGCTCCTACAATGAGCAGTTCTTC. Using reference TRBV7-2 and TRBJ2-1 for the parts outside the CDR3, the full variable domain is GAGVSQSPSNKVTEKGKDVELRCDPISGHTALYWYRQSLGQGLEFLIYFQGNSAPDKSGLPSDRFSAERTGGSVSTLTIQRTQQEDSAVYLCASSLVGSSYNEQFFGPGTRLTVL.